This T cell receptor (beta chain) was sequenced in a study of early T cells in non-severe SARS-CoV-2 infection. CDR1 SEHNR and CDR2 FQNEAQ come from the germline V gene (reference sequence). The V and J ends lost 1 base and 0 bases respectively, with 4 bases between them. The CDR3 is made up of 15 amino acids. One entry per CDR3 protein, called by TCRdb with MiXCR from the 5' RACE reads. Of roughly 26,000 distinct CDR3 sequences listed, 5% to 6.5% are singletons. This clonotype has at least ten counts. The sequence derives from an adult who was a healthcare worker with PCR-confirmed SARS-CoV-2 infection or an uninfected control (not recorded which). The V and J genes are TRBV7-9 and TRBJ2-6, with no clear D. The sequencing input was whole blood. Written as DNA, the CDR3 is TGTGCCAGCAGCTTAGGGACCTCTGGGGCCAACGTCCTGACTTTC. Translation gives CASSLGTSGANVLTF. The full variable domain, rest sourced from reference TRBV7-9 and TRBJ2-6, is DTGVSQNPRHKITKRGQNVTFRCDPISEHNRLYWYRQTLGQGPEFLTYFQNEAQLEKSRLLSDRFSAERPKGSFSTLEIQRTEQGDSAMYLCASSLGTSGANVLTFGAGSRLTVL.